This T cell receptor beta chain was identified during a study of blood T cell repertoires in COVID-19. One Seattle source followed patients from active infection through their disease course. The junction had 5 bases not matched to a gene; V was cut back by 6 bases and J by 10 bases. This CDR3 is built from 14 residues. Germline V gene sequence: CDR1 MNHEY, CDR2 SVGAGI. Authors' data handling: Nucleated cell number was recorded as an estimate derived from reference gene primer amplification. Clones were read by immunoSEQ multiplex PCR, and TCRdb kept only the in-frame ones, dropping some. V, J and clone size were drawn from that table, and D and trimming were deduced from the DNA. The data show over 450,000 clones, roughly 89% seen once.

The chain carries TRBV6-5 and TRBJ2-1; TRBD2 aligns across 14 bases. Input material: peripheral blood. This TCR was recovered from a woman aged 45-65 years with COVID-19, enrolled during active disease. The DNA for the CDR3 is TGTGCCAGCAGCGGGACTAGCGGGGGAGGGGAGCAGTTCTTC. Amino acids: CASSGTSGGGEQFF.